This T cell receptor (beta chain) derives from a study of cytomegalovirus exposure and HLA in healthy donors. Study-wide results and caveats: Highest at DRB1 and lowest at HLA-C, TCR association rates differed among HLA loci in a later analysis. Specificity for CMV antigens was confirmed in vitro for a few of the CMV-associated chains.

PCR used 60 Vbeta primers and 13 Jbeta primers. Sequencing was performed with immunoSEQ multiplex PCR; in TCRdb, only in-frame clones are kept and a portion is missing. The sample holds about 140,000 clones, about four fifths seen once. Turning to this clone: Its antigen is still unknown. Other DNA sequences from this sample encode an identical CDR3 as well.

The V and J ends lost 0 bases and 3 bases, in that order; junction bases with no gene match: 0. CDR1 and CDR2 (germline): GTSNPN, SVGIG (reference sequence). The CDR3 spans 13 residues. The chain couples TRBV30 to TRBJ2-3; 7 bases map to TRBD2. The TCR sequence derives from a man in his forties in good health and CMV-seropositive. The sequenced material came from PBMCs. In DNA form, the CDR3 reads TGTGCCTGGAGTGTGGGGGGGACAGATACGCAGTATTTT. This translates into CAWSVGGTDTQYF.